The clone carrying this T cell receptor (beta chain) was observed a few times. The data were taken from a study of blood T cells in healthy people across ages. CDR3 length: 16 residues. Germline V gene sequence: CDR1 DFQATT, CDR2 SNEGSKA (reference sequence). Trimming pared 0 bases from V and 2 bases from J, leaving 11 bases between. A J-beta primer mix and a sample-barcoded 5' primer were used in a second PCR of roughly 7 to 12 cycles. TCRdb recomputed calls from the 5' RACE reads with MiXCR, one row per CDR3 protein. Among about 780,000 distinct CDR3 sequences listed, about 45% were seen once. This receptor was obtained from a man older than 75 in good health. The chain recombines TRBV20-1 with TRBJ1-6; D gene ambiguous. The sample taken for sequencing was blood. This chain's CDR3 is CSARDGVGTYNSPLHF. In DNA, the CDR3 is TGCAGTGCTAGAGATGGGGTCGGAACCTATAATTCACCCCTCCACTTT.